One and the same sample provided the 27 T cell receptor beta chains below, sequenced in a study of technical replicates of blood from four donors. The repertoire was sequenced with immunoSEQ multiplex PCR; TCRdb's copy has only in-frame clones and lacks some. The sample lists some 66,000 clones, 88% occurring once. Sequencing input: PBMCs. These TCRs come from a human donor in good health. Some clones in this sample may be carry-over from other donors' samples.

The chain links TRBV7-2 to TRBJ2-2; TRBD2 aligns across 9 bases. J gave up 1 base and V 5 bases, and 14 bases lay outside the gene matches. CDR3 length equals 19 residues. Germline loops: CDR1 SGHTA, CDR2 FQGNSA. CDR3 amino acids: CASSPGLARGWLNTGELFF. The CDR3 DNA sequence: TGTGCCAGCAGCCCCGGACTAGCGCGAGGATGGTTGAACACCGGGGAGCTGTTTTTT.

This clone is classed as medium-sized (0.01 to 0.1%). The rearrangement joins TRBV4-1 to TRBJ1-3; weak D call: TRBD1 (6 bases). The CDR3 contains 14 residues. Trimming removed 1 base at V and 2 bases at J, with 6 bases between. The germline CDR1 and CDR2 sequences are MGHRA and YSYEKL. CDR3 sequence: CASSQGTAGNTIYF. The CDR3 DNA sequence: TGCGCCAGCAGCCAAGGGACAGCTGGAAACACCATATATTTT.

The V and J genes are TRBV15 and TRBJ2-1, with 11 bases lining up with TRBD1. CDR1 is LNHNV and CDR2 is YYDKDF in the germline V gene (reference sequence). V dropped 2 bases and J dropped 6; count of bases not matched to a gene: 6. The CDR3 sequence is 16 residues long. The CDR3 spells CATSRPGTGGSNEQFF. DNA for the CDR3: TGTGCCACCAGCAGACCTGGGACAGGGGGGAGCAATGAGCAGTTCTTC.

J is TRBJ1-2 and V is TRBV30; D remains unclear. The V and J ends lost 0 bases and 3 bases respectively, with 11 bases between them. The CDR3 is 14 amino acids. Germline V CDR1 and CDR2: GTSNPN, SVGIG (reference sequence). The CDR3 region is CAWSVETGDYGYTF. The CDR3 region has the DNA TGTGCCTGGAGTGTGGAAACGGGAGACTATGGCTACACCTTC. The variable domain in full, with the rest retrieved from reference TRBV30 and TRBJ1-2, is SQTIHQWPATLVQPVGSPLSLECTVEGTSNPNLYWYRQAAGRGLQLLFYSVGIGQISSEVPQNLSASRPQDRQFILSSKKLLLSDSGFYLCAWSVETGDYGYTFGSGTRLTVV.

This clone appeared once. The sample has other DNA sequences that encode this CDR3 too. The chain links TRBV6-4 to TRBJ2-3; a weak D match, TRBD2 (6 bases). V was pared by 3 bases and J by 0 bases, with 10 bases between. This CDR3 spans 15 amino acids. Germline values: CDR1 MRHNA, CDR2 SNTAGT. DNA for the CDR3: TGTGCCAGCAGTGAGTCAGCGGGTAGCACAGATACGCAGTATTTT. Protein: CASSESAGSTDTQYF.

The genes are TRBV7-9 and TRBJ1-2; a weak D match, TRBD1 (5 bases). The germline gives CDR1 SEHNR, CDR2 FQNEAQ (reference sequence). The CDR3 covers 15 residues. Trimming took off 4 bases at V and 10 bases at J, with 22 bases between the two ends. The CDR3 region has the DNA TGTGCCAGCAGCTCGACTCGGGCGGGGGAAAGGGACTACACCTTC. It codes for CASSSTRAGERDYTF.

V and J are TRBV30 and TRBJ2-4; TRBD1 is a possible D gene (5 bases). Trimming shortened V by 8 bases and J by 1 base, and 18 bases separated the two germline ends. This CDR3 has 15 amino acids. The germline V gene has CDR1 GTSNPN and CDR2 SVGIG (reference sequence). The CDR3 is CAMEVGARAKNIQYF. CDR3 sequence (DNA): TGTGCCATGGAAGTTGGGGCGAGGGCCAAAAACATTCAGTACTTC.

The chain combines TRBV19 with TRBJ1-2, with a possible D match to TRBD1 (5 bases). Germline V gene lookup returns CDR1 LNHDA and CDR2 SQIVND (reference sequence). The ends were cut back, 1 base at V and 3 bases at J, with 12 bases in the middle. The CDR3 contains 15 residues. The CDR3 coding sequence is TGTGCCAGTAGTATAGTCCAGGGAGGTGACTATGGCTACACCTTC. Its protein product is CASSIVQGGDYGYTF.

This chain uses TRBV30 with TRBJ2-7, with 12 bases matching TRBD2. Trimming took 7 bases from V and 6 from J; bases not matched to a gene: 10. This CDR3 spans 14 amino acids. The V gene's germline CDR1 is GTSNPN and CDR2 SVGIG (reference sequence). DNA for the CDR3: TGTGCCTTGGAAGGGCTAGCGGGAGGGCTCGAGCAGTACTTC. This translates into CALEGLAGGLEQYF.

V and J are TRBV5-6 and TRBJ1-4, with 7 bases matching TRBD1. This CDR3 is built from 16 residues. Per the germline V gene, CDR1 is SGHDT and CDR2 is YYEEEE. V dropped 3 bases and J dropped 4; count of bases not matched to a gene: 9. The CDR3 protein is CASSWTTGTDNEKLFF. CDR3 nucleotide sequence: TGTGCCAGCAGCTGGACCACCGGGACAGATAATGAAAAACTGTTTTTT.

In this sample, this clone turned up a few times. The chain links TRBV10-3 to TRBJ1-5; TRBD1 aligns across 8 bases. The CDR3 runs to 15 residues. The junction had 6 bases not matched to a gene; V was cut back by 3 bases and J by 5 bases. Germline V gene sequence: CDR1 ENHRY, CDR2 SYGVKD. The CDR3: CAISDFGTGDQPQHF. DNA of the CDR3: TGTGCCATCAGTGATTTCGGGACAGGTGATCAGCCCCAGCATTTT.

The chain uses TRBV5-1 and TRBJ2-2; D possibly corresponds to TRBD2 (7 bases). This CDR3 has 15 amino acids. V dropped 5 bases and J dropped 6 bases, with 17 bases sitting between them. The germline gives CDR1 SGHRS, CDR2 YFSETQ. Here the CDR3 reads CASSPSGGPPGELFF. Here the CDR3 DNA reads TGCGCCAGCAGTCCCTCGGGGGGCCCCCCCGGGGAGCTGTTTTTT. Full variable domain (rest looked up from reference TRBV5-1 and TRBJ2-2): KAGVTQTPRYLIKTRGQQVTLSCSPISGHRSVSWYQQTPGQGLQFLFEYFSETQRNKGNFPGRFSGRQFSNSRSEMNVSTLELGDSALYLCASSPSGGPPGELFFGEGSRLTVL.

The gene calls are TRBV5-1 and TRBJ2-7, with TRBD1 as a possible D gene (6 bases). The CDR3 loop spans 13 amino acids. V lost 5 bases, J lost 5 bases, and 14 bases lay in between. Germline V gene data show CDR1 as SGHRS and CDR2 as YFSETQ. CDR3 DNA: TGCGCCAGCAGGGACAGCGTTGTGAACGAGCAGTACTTC. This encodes CASRDSVVNEQYF.

CDR3 loop: CASSQASSLGGETQYF. As DNA, the CDR3 is TGCGCCAGCAGCCAAGCCTCCTCCCTAGGCGGAGAGACCCAGTACTTC. V is TRBV4-1 and J is TRBJ2-5; no clear D gene. This CDR3 spans 16 amino acids. Germline CDR1 MGHRA, CDR2 YSYEKL. V shed 1 base and J shed 4 bases, with 16 bases lying between them.

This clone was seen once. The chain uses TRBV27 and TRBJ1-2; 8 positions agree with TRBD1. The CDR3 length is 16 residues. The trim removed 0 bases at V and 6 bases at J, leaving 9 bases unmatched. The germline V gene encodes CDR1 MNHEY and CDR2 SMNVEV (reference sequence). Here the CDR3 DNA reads TGTGCCAGCAGTTTATCGAGGGCAGGGGGCGTGGATGGCTACACCTTC. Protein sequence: CASSLSRAGGVDGYTF.

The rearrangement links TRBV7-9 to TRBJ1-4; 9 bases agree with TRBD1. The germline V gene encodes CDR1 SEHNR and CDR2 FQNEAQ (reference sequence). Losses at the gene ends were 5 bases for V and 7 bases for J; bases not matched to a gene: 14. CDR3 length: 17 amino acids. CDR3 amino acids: CASSPHALGTGLEKLFF. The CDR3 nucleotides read TGTGCCAGCAGCCCGCACGCCCTCGGGACAGGGCTTGAAAAACTGTTTTTT.

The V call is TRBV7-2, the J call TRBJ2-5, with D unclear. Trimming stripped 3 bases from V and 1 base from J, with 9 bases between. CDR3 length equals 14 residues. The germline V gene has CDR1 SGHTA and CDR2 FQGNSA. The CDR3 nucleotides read TGTGCCAGCAGCTTTGACTCGCGCCAAGAGACCCAGTACTTC. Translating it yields CASSFDSRQETQYF.

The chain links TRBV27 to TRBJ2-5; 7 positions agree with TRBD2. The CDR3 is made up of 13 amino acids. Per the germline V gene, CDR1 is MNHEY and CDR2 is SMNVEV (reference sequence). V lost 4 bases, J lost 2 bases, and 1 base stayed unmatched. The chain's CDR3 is CASSSGLQETQYF. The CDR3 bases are TGTGCCAGCAGTTCGGGACTACAAGAGACCCAGTACTTC.

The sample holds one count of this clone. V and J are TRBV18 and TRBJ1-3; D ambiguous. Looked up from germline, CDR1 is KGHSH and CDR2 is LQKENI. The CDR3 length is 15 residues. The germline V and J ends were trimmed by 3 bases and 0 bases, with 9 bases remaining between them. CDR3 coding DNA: TGTGCCAGCTCACCCTGGCACAGCTCTGGAAACACCATATATTTT. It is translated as CASSPWHSSGNTIYF. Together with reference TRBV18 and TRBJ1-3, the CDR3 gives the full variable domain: NAGVMQNPRHLVRRRGQEARLRCSPMKGHSHVYWYRQLPEEGLKFMVYLQKENIIDESGMPKERFSAEFPKEGPSILRIQQVVRGDSAAYFCASSPWHSSGNTIYFGEGSWLTVV.

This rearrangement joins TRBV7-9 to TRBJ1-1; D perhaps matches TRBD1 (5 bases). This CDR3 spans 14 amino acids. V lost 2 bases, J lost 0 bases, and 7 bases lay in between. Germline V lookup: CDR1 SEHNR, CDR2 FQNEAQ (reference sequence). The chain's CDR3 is CASSLRQLNTEAFF. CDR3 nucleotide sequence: TGTGCCAGCAGCTTAAGACAGCTGAACACTGAAGCTTTCTTT.

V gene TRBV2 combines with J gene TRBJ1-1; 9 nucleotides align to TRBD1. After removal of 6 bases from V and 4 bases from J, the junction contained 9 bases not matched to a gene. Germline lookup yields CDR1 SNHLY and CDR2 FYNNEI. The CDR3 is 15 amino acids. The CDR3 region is CASSILQGAGTEAFF. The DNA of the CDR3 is TGTGCCAGCAGCATACTACAGGGGGCGGGCACTGAAGCTTTCTTT.

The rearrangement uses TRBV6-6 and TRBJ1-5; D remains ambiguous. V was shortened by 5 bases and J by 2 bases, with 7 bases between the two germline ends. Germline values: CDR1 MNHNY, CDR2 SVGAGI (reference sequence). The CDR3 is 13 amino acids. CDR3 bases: TGTGCCAGCAGTCCCCCGGGCAATCAGCCCCAGCATTTT. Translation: CASSPPGNQPQHF.

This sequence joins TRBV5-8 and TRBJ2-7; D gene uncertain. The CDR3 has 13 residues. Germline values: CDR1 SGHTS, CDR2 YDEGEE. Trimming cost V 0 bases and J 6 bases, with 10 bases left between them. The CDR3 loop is CASSLDQVSEQYF. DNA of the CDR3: TGTGCCAGCAGCTTGGATCAAGTCAGCGAGCAGTACTTC.

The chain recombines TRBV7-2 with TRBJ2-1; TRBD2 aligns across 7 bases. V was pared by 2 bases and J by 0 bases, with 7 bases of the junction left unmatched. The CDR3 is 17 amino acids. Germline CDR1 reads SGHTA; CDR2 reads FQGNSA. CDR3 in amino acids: CASSLFAGVSSYNEQFF. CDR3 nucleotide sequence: TGTGCCAGCAGCTTATTCGCGGGGGTGAGCTCCTACAATGAGCAGTTCTTC.

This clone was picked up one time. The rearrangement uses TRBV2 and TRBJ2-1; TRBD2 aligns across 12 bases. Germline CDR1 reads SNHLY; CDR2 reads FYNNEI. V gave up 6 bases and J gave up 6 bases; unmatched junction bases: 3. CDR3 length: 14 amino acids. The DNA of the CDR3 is TGTGCCAGCAGGACTAGCGGGAGTTTCAATGAGCAGTTCTTC. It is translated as CASRTSGSFNEQFF.

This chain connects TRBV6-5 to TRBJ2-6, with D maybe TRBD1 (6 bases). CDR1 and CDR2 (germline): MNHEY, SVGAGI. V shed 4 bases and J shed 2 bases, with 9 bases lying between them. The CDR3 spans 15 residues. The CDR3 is CASSSTGPGANVLTF. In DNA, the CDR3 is TGTGCCAGCAGTTCGACAGGTCCTGGGGCCAACGTCCTGACTTTC.

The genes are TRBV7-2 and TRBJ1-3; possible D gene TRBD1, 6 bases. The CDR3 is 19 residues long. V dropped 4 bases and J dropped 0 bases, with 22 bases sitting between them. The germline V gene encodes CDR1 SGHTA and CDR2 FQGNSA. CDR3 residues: CASSSDRLSAKSSGNTIYF. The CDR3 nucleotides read TGTGCCAGCAGCTCAGACAGGCTTTCGGCTAAAAGCTCTGGAAACACCATATATTTT.